The rows below give T cell receptor beta chains drawn from one sample of a study of OX40 agonist ivuxolimab in advanced cancers. This table comes from immunoSEQ multiplex PCR, and its TCRdb copy is limited to in-frame clones, with some not included. The sample gives fewer than 100,000 clones, roughly 89% of which show up once; 10% to 15% is in the top ten. The sequences come from CD4+ or CD8+ T cells sorted from blood, collected in a trial of the OX40 agonist ivuxolimab. The receptors originated from an adult with an advanced solid tumor such as melanoma, head and neck, liver or kidney cancer. Each CDR3 is given without its conserved first and last residue. The order of the fields is CDR3 protein, D gene, V gene. D genes are given only for firm matches.

ASSSATGGETQY TRBD1 TRBV27
ASSIDRGIGYEQY TRBD1 TRBV5-1
ASGRVTTEAF NA TRBV19
ASSFLANTDTQY NA TRBV7-2
ASSRTSARGIRELF TRBD2 TRBV6-6
ASSLALGAPNEQF NA TRBV7-8
ASSIDNGYNEQF NA TRBV19
ASSGHPLPAHTEAF NA TRBV11-3
ASSSPPGSPLH NA TRBV27
ASSLGFGVNTEAF NA TRBV7-9
ASSWGPEGTDTQY NA TRBV7-3
ASIGTYYGYT NA TRBV19
SVGGERLMNTEAF NA TRBV29-1
AIKATSGHYSLYEQY TRBD2 TRBV10-3
SVGEGPYGYT NA TRBV29-1
ASSPGLGENEQF TRBD2 TRBV7-9
ASSSRWGTVGDQPQH NA TRBV7-8
AWRDSDSSGEKLF NA TRBV30
ASSLVWTTGELF NA TRBV7-6
ASSLEGSVNEQF NA TRBV7-8
ASSNTSGRAGETQY TRBD2 TRBV7-6
ASSLRGGNLHNEQF NA TRBV11-2
ASSPTVSNQPQH NA TRBV7-3
ASSVYGTPNTEAF NA TRBV9
ASSPIRGQQNTEAF TRBD1 TRBV18
ASSLLPAGSMNYGYT NA TRBV7-9
ASSPTGGGGNYNEQF NA TRBV4-2
ASSLKPSSYEQY NA TRBV7-9
ATSRDIRRTEAF NA TRBV15
ASSVGDRYNEQF NA TRBV9
ASSLYSPATGNGYT NA TRBV19
ASSPRQGGVKNIQY TRBD1 TRBV28
ASTGGYEQY NA TRBV27
ASSYLRSSGANVLT NA TRBV6-6
ASSQEHRAYEQY NA TRBV4-1
ATQGPGNTIY TRBD1 TRBV19
ASSYSGTGGYEQY TRBD1 TRBV6-5
ANPPGTAFYNEQF NA TRBV25-1
AISGGGLSQPQH NA TRBV19
ASKGDRTVYYGYT NA TRBV19
ASSREISGGYT NA TRBV14
ASSLGGPGYGYT NA TRBV5-6
ASSLQGAEAF NA TRBV18
ASSLSGVAYEQY NA TRBV4-1
ASSYLKRQGDWLF TRBD1 TRBV6-6
ASSPSLENRQGDIYGYT TRBD1 TRBV18
ASSPRSSNQPQH NA TRBV7-2
ASSFLWGALNTEAF NA TRBV5-1
ATSRSTGPVSARGYT NA TRBV15
ASSIADRAKNIQY NA TRBV19
ASRATSGQETQY TRBD2 TRBV2
ASSPDGGSYNEQF NA TRBV9
ASSQDEGSANTGELF NA TRBV4-2
ASRRVDEKLF NA TRBV19